These 18 T cell receptor beta chains originate from one sample sequenced in a study of cytomegalovirus exposure and HLA in healthy donors. The PCR had 60 Vbeta and 13 Jbeta primers. Using immunoSEQ multiplex PCR, the repertoire was profiled, and TCRdb retains in-frame clones only, with some absent. The data show some 110,000 clones, 65% to 75% seen once. The sequenced sample was PBMCs. The receptor set was obtained from a man between 25 and 39 years old in good health and CMV-seropositive.

A remark on this clone: One end of the junction varies from germline; a read error may be responsible. The V call is TRBV19, the J call TRBJ1-2; the match to TRBD1 covers 7 bases. CDR3 length: 14 residues. The germline CDR1 and CDR2 sequences are LNHDA and SQIVND (reference sequence). The CDR3 coding sequence is TGTGCCAGTGCGCAAGGACAGGCGAACTATGGCTACCCCTTC. Translated, it gives CASAQGQANYGYPF.

The rearrangement links TRBV4-1 to TRBJ1-2; D unresolved. The CDR3 totals 14 residues. Deletions cut 0 bases from V and 3 bases from J, with 8 bases between. The germline CDR1 and CDR2 sequences are MGHRA and YSYEKL. The CDR3 here is CASSQDTGDYGYTF. In nucleotides, the CDR3 is TGCGCCAGCAGCCAAGATACCGGAGACTATGGCTACACCTTC.

The V call is TRBV25-1, the J call TRBJ2-5; 10 bases are a match to TRBD1. V gave up 3 bases and J gave up 5 bases; unmatched junction bases: 9. The germline V gene encodes CDR1 MGHDK and CDR2 SYGVNS. CDR3 length equals 16 residues. Written as DNA, the CDR3 is TGTGCCAGCAGTGATGGACAGGGGGGCAAGGAGGAGACCCAGTACTTC. Residues: CASSDGQGGKEETQYF.

V usage is TRBV11-3 and J usage is TRBJ2-3, with 8 bases matching TRBD2. Germline lookup yields CDR1 SGHNT and CDR2 YENEEA. Trimming took 1 base from V and 5 from J; bases not matched to a gene: 5. The CDR3 runs to 15 residues. CDR3 loop: CASSLVRGGLDTQYF. CDR3 DNA sequence: TGTGCCAGCAGCTTAGTTCGGGGGGGCTTAGATACGCAGTATTTT.

The rearrangement links TRBV4-3 to TRBJ2-3, with 8 bases that match TRBD2. The germline CDR1 and CDR2 sequences are LGHNA and YSLEER. The V gene end was trimmed by 4 bases and the J gene end by 6 bases; junction bases not matched to a gene: 9. The CDR3 runs to 15 residues. Written as DNA, the CDR3 is TGCGCCAGCAGCCCCTTCGGGGGGGGAACCGATACGCAGTATTTT. Its translation is CASSPFGGGTDTQYF.

This chain uses TRBV6-1 with TRBJ2-5; 8 bases line up with TRBD2. The V segment lost 4 bases and the J segment 4 bases; nucleotides outside the gene matches: 2. The CDR3 has 13 residues. Germline CDR1 is MNHNS and CDR2 is SASEGT. Here the CDR3 DNA reads TGTGCCAGCAGTGCCCGGGGGGGAGAGACCCAGTACTTC. Translating it yields CASSARGGETQYF.

The V call is TRBV9, the J call TRBJ1-6, with D perhaps matching TRBD1 (5 bases). Germline loops: CDR1 SGDLS, CDR2 YYNGEE. Trimming stripped 0 bases from V and 5 bases from J, with 6 bases between. The CDR3 runs to 14 residues. Written as DNA, the CDR3 is TGTGCCAGCAGCGTAGGACAGAATAATTCACCCCTCCACTTT. As protein: CASSVGQNNSPLHF.

Concerning this clone: The germline gene is not matched at one end of the junction; a read error may be the cause. This chain joins TRBV7-2 and TRBJ1-2; the D gene is possibly TRBD1 (6 bases). The CDR3 consists of 12 residues. Looked up from germline, CDR1 is SGHTA and CDR2 is FQGNSA. The CDR3 coding sequence is TGTGCCAGCACTGGACAGATCTATGGCTACCCCTTC. It specifies CASTGQIYGYPF.

This clone was found a few times. This chain uses TRBV6-1 with TRBJ2-7; 7 nucleotides line up with TRBD1. V gave up 4 bases and J gave up 5 bases; unmatched junction bases: 17. CDR1 is MNHNS and CDR2 is SASEGT in the germline V gene. The CDR3 covers 17 residues. The CDR3 here is CASSASPLRDRTNEQYF. CDR3 nucleotide sequence: TGTGCCAGCAGTGCTAGCCCTCTCCGGGACAGAACGAACGAGCAGTACTTC.

About this clone itself: This sample also contains other DNA sequences that code for the same CDR3. The CDR3 here is CASSLQGMNTEAFF. In DNA form, the CDR3 reads TGCGCCAGCAGCTTGCAGGGGATGAACACTGAAGCTTTCTTT. The chain links TRBV5-1 to TRBJ1-1; perhaps TRBD1 as D (6 bases). V lost 1 base, J lost 0 bases, and 7 bases lay in between. The CDR3 extends over 14 amino acids. Looked up from germline, CDR1 is SGHRS and CDR2 is YFSETQ. Full variable domain (rest looked up from reference TRBV5-1 and TRBJ1-1): KAGVTQTPRYLIKTRGQQVTLSCSPISGHRSVSWYQQTPGQGLQFLFEYFSETQRNKGNFPGRFSGRQFSNSRSEMNVSTLELGDSALYLCASSLQGMNTEAFFGQGTRLTVV.

This rearrangement joins TRBV11-2 to TRBJ2-2, with TRBD1 matching over 9 bases. V lost 2 bases, J lost 6 bases, and 7 bases stayed unmatched. This CDR3 has 16 residues. Germline CDR1 reads SGHAT; CDR2 reads FQNNGV. The CDR3 bases are TGTGCCAGCAGCTTAAGGGGACAGGGCGGTCCCGGGGAGCTGTTTTTT. Protein product: CASSLRGQGGPGELFF.

Only a few counts were recorded for this clone. The chain links TRBV2 to TRBJ2-7; D uncertain. The CDR3 runs to 16 residues. V gave up 0 bases and J gave up 1 base, with 13 bases separating them. Germline assignment: CDR1 SNHLY and CDR2 FYNNEI. The CDR3 here is CASSEAAGRSSYEQYF. The CDR3 region has the DNA TGTGCCAGCAGTGAAGCGGCAGGCCGATCTTCCTACGAGCAGTACTTC.

This clone has just one count. One end of the junction is discordant with germline, which a read error may explain. The chain joins TRBV9 to TRBJ1-2, with D unresolved. Germline values: CDR1 SGDLS, CDR2 YYNGEE. This CDR3 contains 14 residues. For the CDR3, the DNA is TGTGCCAGCAGTCCCTCCAATGGCAACTATGGCTACCCCTTC. Amino acid sequence: CASSPSNGNYGYPF.

The gene calls are TRBV6-6 and TRBJ1-2; D gene unclear. V was shortened by 7 bases and J by 1 base, with 13 bases between the two germline ends. Per the germline V gene, CDR1 is MNHNY and CDR2 is SVGAGI (reference sequence). The CDR3 has 14 amino acids. Written as DNA, the CDR3 is TGTGCCAGCACCCCTCGCGGGGTTAACTATGGCTACACCTTC. Translating it yields CASTPRGVNYGYTF.

The gene calls are TRBV7-9 and TRBJ1-5; 7 bases agree with TRBD1. The germline gives CDR1 SEHNR, CDR2 FQNEAQ (reference sequence). The CDR3 is 16 residues long. V trimming: 4 bases; J trimming: 7 bases; junction bases outside the gene matches: 13. CDR3 protein: CASSSSAGGPGQPQHF. CDR3 nucleotides: TGTGCCAGCAGCTCAAGTGCAGGGGGTCCTGGGCAGCCCCAGCATTTT.

The V call is TRBV7-2, the J call TRBJ2-6, with no clear D. The V and J ends lost 5 bases and 4 bases respectively, with 12 bases between them. CDR3 length: 15 residues. CDR1 is SGHTA, CDR2 FQGNSA, per germline. Here the CDR3 reads CASSPDTSGANVLTF. CDR3 DNA: TGTGCCAGCAGCCCCGACACTTCGGGGGCCAACGTCCTGACTTTC.

This clone showed up just once. The chain uses TRBV7-6 and TRBJ1-1; no definite D call. Germline CDR1 and CDR2: SGHVS and FNYEAQ. The CDR3 consists of 12 residues. V gave up 7 bases and J gave up 0 bases, with 6 bases separating them. The CDR3 reads CASKELNTEAFF. CDR3 sequence (DNA): TGTGCCAGCAAGGAGCTGAACACTGAAGCTTTCTTT.

This chain joins TRBV6-5 and TRBJ1-2; D perhaps matches TRBD1 (5 bases). From germline, CDR1 is MNHEY and CDR2 SVGAGI. V lost 0 bases and J lost 2, with 13 bases in between. There are 16 residues in the CDR3. Written as DNA, the CDR3 is TGTGCCAGCAGTTACTCGAGAAGTACAGGCAACTATGGCTACACCTTC. This gives the protein CASSYSRSTGNYGYTF.